The 24 T cell receptor beta chains in this list originate from one sample, sequenced in a study of identical twins. A single record per CDR3 protein comes from TCRdb applying MiXCR to the 5' RACE reads. The profile shows approximately 150,000 distinct CDR3 sequences, 3.5% of them singletons. The sequenced material came from memory T cells sorted from blood. Receptor source: a man younger than 35 in good health.

This clonotype has a count of ten or more. The V and J genes are TRBV7-9 and TRBJ2-1; a weak D match, TRBD2 (6 bases). The CDR3 has 16 amino acids. V lost 3 bases and J lost 0, with 12 bases in between. Germline V CDR1 and CDR2: SEHNR, FQNEAQ (reference sequence). As DNA, the CDR3 is TGTGCCAGCAGCTTTAGCGGAGATAGCTCCTACAATGAGCAGTTCTTC. Its protein product is CASSFSGDSSYNEQFF.

This clonotype was seen ten or more times. The CDR3: CASSQAPGTRRVTQYF. The CDR3 DNA follows: TGTGCCAGCAGCCAGGCCCCCGGGACTAGACGGGTGACCCAGTACTTC. V and J are TRBV3-1 and TRBJ2-5; TRBD2 aligns across 8 bases. Trimming took 3 bases from V and 7 from J; bases not matched to a gene: 13. Germline lookup yields CDR1 LGHDT and CDR2 YNNKEL (reference sequence). This CDR3 comprises 16 residues.

This clonotype was recorded many times. This chain joins TRBV5-6 and TRBJ2-1; perhaps TRBD2 as D (6 bases). The V gene's germline CDR1 is SGHDT and CDR2 YYEEEE. V gave up 3 bases and J gave up 4 bases, with 17 bases separating them. CDR3 length: 16 residues. The CDR3 DNA sequence: TGTGCCAGCAGCTGGGCAGTTTCCGGGACTTACAATGAGCAGTTCTTC. This gives the protein CASSWAVSGTYNEQFF.

This clonotype was observed at least ten times. The junction does not match germline at one end; this may be a read error. This sequence joins TRBV10-3 and TRBJ2-6; D remains ambiguous. There are 12 residues in the CDR3. Germline CDR1 is ENHRY and CDR2 is SYGVKD. CDR3 sequence (DNA): TGCGCCGCGAACTCTGGGGCCAACGTCCTGACTTTC. Translation: CAANSGANVLTF.

This clonotype was seen ten or more times. The rearrangement uses TRBV6-4 and TRBJ2-1; D is unresolved. The CDR3 is 14 amino acids. CDR1 and CDR2 (germline): MRHNA, SNTAGT. The V and J ends lost 4 bases and 6 bases respectively, with 13 bases between them. DNA for the CDR3: TGTGCCAGCAGTGTTAGCTCGCAGATCAATGAGCAGTTCTTC. This encodes CASSVSSQINEQFF.

In its sample, this clonotype was seen a few times. J is TRBJ2-5 and V is TRBV10-2; D remains ambiguous. The germline CDR1 and CDR2 sequences are WSHSY and SAAADI. This CDR3 is 12 amino acids long. Trimming left V 4 bases short and J 5 bases short, with 8 bases between. The DNA for the CDR3 is TGCGCCAGCAGTGTTGGAAAGGAGACCCAGTACTTC. It is translated as CASSVGKETQYF.

This clonotype was recorded at least ten times. The chain employs TRBV6-5 and TRBJ1-2, with D maybe TRBD1 (5 bases). Looked up from germline, CDR1 is MNHEY and CDR2 is SVGAGI. The CDR3 totals 16 residues. The germline V and J ends were trimmed by 1 base and 7 bases, with 19 bases remaining between them. CDR3 amino acids: CASSYWAGSRSRGYTF. The CDR3 DNA reads as TGTGCCAGCAGTTACTGGGCAGGGAGTCGTTCTCGTGGCTACACCTTC.

At least ten counts were recorded for this clonotype. The chain carries TRBV12-3 or TRBV12-4 and TRBJ2-1; perhaps TRBD1 as D (8 bases). CDR3 size: 16 residues. V gave up 5 bases and J gave up 9 bases, with 23 bases separating them. CDR3 sequence reads: CASSPRPGQGGGEQFF. The CDR3 DNA sequence: TGTGCCAGCAGTCCACGACCCGGACAGGGCGGGGGTGAGCAGTTCTTC.

This clonotype was seen repeatedly, ten times or more. The CDR3 nucleotides read TGTGCCAGCAGTGACACTTCACCCCTCCACTTT. Translating it yields CASSDTSPLHF. The V gene is TRBV6-1, the J gene TRBJ1-6; D unresolved. The ends were cut back, 3 bases at V and 9 bases at J, with 3 bases in the middle. This CDR3 is built from 11 residues. Per germline, CDR1 MNHNS and CDR2 SASEGT.

This clonotype was seen repeatedly, ten times or more. The J gene is TRBJ2-1, the V gene TRBV3-1; D is possibly TRBD2 (6 bases). V dropped 1 base and J dropped 7 bases, with 17 bases sitting between them. The CDR3 contains 16 residues. Looked up from germline, CDR1 is LGHDT and CDR2 is YNNKEL (reference sequence). CDR3 DNA: TGTGCCAGCAGCCAAGGGGCAAGGGGACTCGTGAATGAGCAGTTCTTC. Protein product: CASSQGARGLVNEQFF.

This clonotype appeared many times. The DNA is omitted, as the CDR3 cannot be located on it reliably, and the CDR3 follows TCRdb's listing. V is TRBV5-1 and J is TRBJ1-6; the table's D call TRBD1 went unverified against the DNA. Looked up from germline, CDR1 is SGHRS and CDR2 is YFSETQ. The CDR3 spans 15 residues, counting both ends. The CDR3 region is CASSSSTGGNSPLHF.

This clonotype has a count of ten or more. The chain joins TRBV5-1 to TRBJ2-5; 9 nucleotides align to TRBD1. The CDR3 is 16 residues long. The junction had 11 bases not matched to a gene; V was cut back by 7 bases and J by 1 base. Per germline, CDR1 SGHRS and CDR2 YFSETQ. The CDR3 is CASGARTGGRQETQYF. As DNA, the CDR3 is TGCGCCAGCGGTGCCCGAACAGGGGGCCGCCAAGAGACCCAGTACTTC.

This clonotype appeared many times. The gene calls are TRBV5-5 and TRBJ2-3, with 8 bases lining up with TRBD2. Germline V lookup: CDR1 SGHKS, CDR2 YYEKEE (reference sequence). The CDR3 sequence is 14 residues long. Losses at the gene ends were 0 bases for V and 6 bases for J; bases not matched to a gene: 3. In DNA, the CDR3 is TGTGCCAGCAGCTTGGTTGTAGCGGGGGATACGCAGTATTTT. This codes for CASSLVVAGDTQYF.

This clonotype was seen at least ten times. The chain joins TRBV5-1 to TRBJ2-3; a weak D match, TRBD2 (6 bases). Germline CDR1 and CDR2: SGHRS and YFSETQ. V was trimmed by 2 bases and J by 4 bases, leaving 11 bases between them. The CDR3 contains 14 residues. CDR3 sequence: CASSFSGGADTQYF. DNA for the CDR3: TGCGCCAGCAGCTTTTCCGGAGGGGCAGATACGCAGTATTTT. The entire variable domain, with the rest obtained from reference TRBV5-1 and TRBJ2-3, is as follows: KAGVTQTPRYLIKTRGQQVTLSCSPISGHRSVSWYQQTPGQGLQFLFEYFSETQRNKGNFPGRFSGRQFSNSRSEMNVSTLELGDSALYLCASSFSGGADTQYFGPGTRLTVL.

This clonotype was detected many times. The CDR3 loop is CASSSTTDTQYF. The CDR3 nucleotides are TGTGCCAGCAGCTCTACCACAGATACGCAGTATTTT. The chain uses TRBV7-9 and TRBJ2-3; D is ambiguous. This CDR3 contains 12 residues. With 4 bases removed from V and 2 bases from J, the gap between germline ends came to 4 bases. Germline V gives CDR1 SEHNR, CDR2 FQNEAQ (reference sequence). Full variable domain (remainder filled in from reference TRBV7-9 and TRBJ2-3): DTGVSQNPRHKITKRGQNVTFRCDPISEHNRLYWYRQTLGQGPEFLTYFQNEAQLEKSRLLSDRFSAERPKGSFSTLEIQRTEQGDSAMYLCASSSTTDTQYFGPGTRLTVL.

At least ten counts were recorded for this clonotype. The CDR3 loop reads CASSMDRATNYGYTF. CDR3 DNA sequence: TGCGCCAGCAGCATGGACAGGGCGACTAACTATGGCTACACCTTC. The rearrangement links TRBV5-1 to TRBJ1-2; the match to TRBD1 covers 8 bases. With 4 bases clipped from V and 0 bases from J, the junction kept 5 bases outside the gene matches. Germline CDR1 SGHRS, CDR2 YFSETQ. The CDR3 is 15 amino acids.

This clonotype was observed a few times. The genes are TRBV6-6 and TRBJ2-7, with 7 bases fitting TRBD1. Losses at the gene ends were 5 bases for V and 2 bases for J; bases not matched to a gene: 3. Looked up from germline, CDR1 is MNHNY and CDR2 is SVGAGI (reference sequence). This CDR3 spans 13 amino acids. The CDR3 sequence: CASSTGVAYEQYF. CDR3 nucleotide sequence: TGTGCCAGCAGTACAGGGGTGGCCTACGAGCAGTACTTC.

This clonotype showed up many times. The chain links TRBV11-2 to TRBJ2-7, with D possibly being TRBD1 (5 bases). The V and J ends lost 2 bases and 8 bases respectively, with 13 bases between them. The CDR3 sequence is 13 residues long. Germline V gene lookup returns CDR1 SGHAT and CDR2 FQNNGV. DNA of the CDR3: TGTGCCAGCAGCTTATTTGCGACAGAACAGCAGTACTTC. Amino acids: CASSLFATEQQYF. Together with reference TRBV11-2 and TRBJ2-7, the CDR3 gives the full variable domain: EAGVAQSPRYKIIEKRQSVAFWCNPISGHATLYWYQQILGQGPKLLIQFQNNGVVDDSQLPKDRFSAERLKGVDSTLKIQPAKLEDSAVYLCASSLFATEQQYFGPGTRLTVT.

This clonotype has a count of ten or more. The rearrangement uses TRBV5-1 and TRBJ2-5; D is ambiguous. The germline CDR1 and CDR2 sequences are SGHRS and YFSETQ. The CDR3 spans 12 residues. V shed 7 bases and J shed 0 bases, with 7 bases lying between them. The CDR3 here is CASGAYQETQYF. For the CDR3, the DNA is TGCGCCAGCGGCGCGTACCAAGAGACCCAGTACTTC.

In its sample, this clonotype was seen many times. J is TRBJ2-5 and V is TRBV20-1; 9 nucleotides line up with TRBD1. The V gene end was trimmed by 6 bases and the J gene end by 4 bases; junction bases not matched to a gene: 6. This CDR3 contains 13 residues. The germline V gene encodes CDR1 DFQATT and CDR2 SNEGSKA (reference sequence). CDR3 nucleotide sequence: TGCAGTGCCATACAGGGGGCGCGAGAGACCCAGTACTTC. Translation gives CSAIQGARETQYF.

The chain couples TRBV9 to TRBJ1-2; D is possibly TRBD1 (5 bases). Germline V gene sequence: CDR1 SGDLS, CDR2 YYNGEE. V dropped 4 bases and J dropped 4 bases, with 11 bases sitting between them. This CDR3 region has 13 residues. The CDR3 nucleotides read TGTGCCAGCAGCCCGGACGGGACCTATGGCTACACCTTC. Its protein product is CASSPDGTYGYTF.

This clonotype was seen repeatedly, ten times or more. The J gene is TRBJ2-5, the V gene TRBV14, with 8 nucleotides matching TRBD2. CDR3 length: 17 residues. Germline trimming cut 4 bases from V and 4 bases from J; bases unmatched to any gene: 14. Germline CDR1 is SGHDN and CDR2 is FVKESK. CDR3 loop: CASSPKAGTRGGETQYF. The CDR3 DNA follows: TGTGCCAGCAGCCCGAAAGCCGGGACTAGGGGGGGAGAGACCCAGTACTTC.

This clonotype was counted at least ten times. V usage is TRBV29-1 and J usage is TRBJ2-2; the D call may be TRBD1 or TRBD2 (6 bases each). Trimming stripped 3 bases from V and 1 base from J, with 9 bases between. This CDR3 spans 14 amino acids. Germline loops: CDR1 SQVTM, CDR2 ANQGSEA. The CDR3 region has the DNA TGCAGCGTTGAGGGGGGCGGGAACACCGGGGAGCTGTTTTTT. It specifies CSVEGGGNTGELFF.

This clonotype was counted at least ten times. The chain links TRBV5-5 to TRBJ2-3, with D perhaps matching TRBD1 or TRBD2 (6 bases each). The CDR3 runs to 14 residues. The germline gives CDR1 SGHKS, CDR2 YYEKEE (reference sequence). The V and J ends lost 0 bases and 9 bases respectively, with 14 bases between them. The DNA of the CDR3 is TGTGCCAGCAGCTTGGGGGGGGCGCAAAACACGCAGTATTTT. Translating gives CASSLGGAQNTQYF.